Below are 4 T cell receptor beta chains sequenced from a single sample in a study of patients and donors after allogeneic stem cell transplantation. TCRdb reprocessed the RT-PCR reads via MiXCR and lists one record per CDR3 protein. This sample carries more than 850,000 distinct CDR3 sequences, approximately 18% of them seen once, and the ten largest clones take roughly 6%. The material sequenced was blood, either unsorted or a sorted T cell fraction (not recorded which). These receptors all come from a human donor who was either an allogeneic HSCT recipient or a stem cell or donor lymphocyte infusion donor (not recorded which). It is not recorded whose cells these are; they may come from a transplant donor.

The table lists this clonotype with a few counts. The V call is TRBV12-3 or TRBV12-4, the J call TRBJ1-1, with D hard to call. The length of the CDR3 is 12 residues. V lost 4 bases, J lost 7 bases, and 10 bases lay in between. CDR3 sequence (DNA): TGTGCCAGCAGTTCCCCCCGGAGTGAAGCTTTCTTT. Protein sequence: CASSSPRSEAFF.

The chain links TRBV7-2 to TRBJ1-1; D gene ambiguous. There are 12 residues in the CDR3. V lost 2 bases and J 9 bases, leaving 10 bases between the germline ends. Germline-derived CDR1 and CDR2 are SGHTA and FQGNSA. CDR3 sequence (DNA): TGTGCCAGCAGCTTAACCCCGGGTAAAGCTTTCTTT. It translates to CASSLTPGKAFF.

The rearrangement joins TRBV20-1 to TRBJ2-2; D is ambiguous. CDR1 is DFQATT and CDR2 is SNEGSKA in the germline V gene (reference sequence). The CDR3 length is 15 residues. The germline V and J ends were trimmed by 3 bases and 4 bases, with 15 bases remaining between them. In nucleotides, the CDR3 is TGCAGTGCTAGGCCCCCTAGGGTACTCACCGGGGAGCTGTTTTTT. Translated: CSARPPRVLTGELFF.

This chain connects TRBV12-3 or TRBV12-4 to TRBJ2-4; D is unresolved. Trimming took 7 bases from V and 0 from J, leaving 13 bases between them. This CDR3 comprises 15 residues. CDR3 region: CASTQGFVAKNIQYF. The CDR3 coding sequence is TGTGCCAGCACCCAAGGCTTCGTAGCCAAAAACATTCAGTACTTC.